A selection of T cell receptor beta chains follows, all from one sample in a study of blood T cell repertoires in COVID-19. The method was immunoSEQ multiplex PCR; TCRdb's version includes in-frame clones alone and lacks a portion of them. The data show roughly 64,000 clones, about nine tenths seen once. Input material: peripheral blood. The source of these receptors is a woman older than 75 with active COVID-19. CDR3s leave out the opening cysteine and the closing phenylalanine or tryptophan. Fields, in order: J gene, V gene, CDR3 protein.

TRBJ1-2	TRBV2	ASSEEGRGNYGYT
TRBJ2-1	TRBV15	ATSRDRTSGSNEQF
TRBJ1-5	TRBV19	ASTTTGGGNQPQH
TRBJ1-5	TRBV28	ASILGHPFGNQPQH
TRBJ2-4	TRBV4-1	ASSHLTSGENIQY
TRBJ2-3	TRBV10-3	AISERGTGLAGPPDTQY
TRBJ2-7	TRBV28	ASSSTRPLGQGAILEQY
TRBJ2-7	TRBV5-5	ASSLWTGKVYEQY
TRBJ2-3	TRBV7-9	ASSPSGGADTQY
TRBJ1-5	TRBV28	ASRHRDRGQPQH
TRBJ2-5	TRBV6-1	ASSEAGTSKFQETQY
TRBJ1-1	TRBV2	ASRRQGGTEAF
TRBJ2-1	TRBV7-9	ASSSVAGGPSNEQF
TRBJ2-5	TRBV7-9	ASSNVAGGSQETQY
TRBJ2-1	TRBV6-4	ASSSRGSGYNEQF
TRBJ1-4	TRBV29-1	SVGEGAGNEKLF
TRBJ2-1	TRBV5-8	ASSSGRLMNYNEQF
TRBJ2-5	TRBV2	ASSVSESQGVGMERATQY
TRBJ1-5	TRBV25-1	ASSQTGSNQPQH
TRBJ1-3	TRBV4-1	ASSATGGGNTIY
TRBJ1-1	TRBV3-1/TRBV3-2	ASSQERGYTEAF
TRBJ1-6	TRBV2	ASSEGGQGNSPLH
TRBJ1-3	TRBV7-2	ASSAGQGRTGNTIY
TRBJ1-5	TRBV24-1	ASSYGNQPQH
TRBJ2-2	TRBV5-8	ASSSEPGTGELF
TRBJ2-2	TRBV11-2	ASRNRAFDTGELF
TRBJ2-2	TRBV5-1	ASFPGQGKTGELF
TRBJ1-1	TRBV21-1	ASITSGVNTEAF
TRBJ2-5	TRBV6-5	ASSSKDRTAETQY
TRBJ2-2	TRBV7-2	ASSLAGTGELF
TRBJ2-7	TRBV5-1	ASSTTVSSYEQY
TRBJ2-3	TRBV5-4	ASSLGVGAGRTDTQY
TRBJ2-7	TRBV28	ASSLTGAYEQY
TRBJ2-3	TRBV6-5	ASSYSAGGGTDTQY
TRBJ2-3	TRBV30	AWSVLSRGTDTQY